The entry below gives a single TCR beta chain sequence along with its context. The entry originates in a study of blood T cell repertoires in COVID-19. As for the study in general: The study drew acute and convalescent COVID-19 samples from the United States, Italy and Spain. The cDNA or gDNA used as material had been derived from T cells, B-cell-depleted T cells, or PBMCs.

Data came from immunoSEQ multiplex PCR; TCRdb stores just in-frame clones and leaves some out. This sample has roughly 250,000 clones, with 75% to 90% found just once. The germline V and J ends were trimmed by 2 bases and 4 bases, with 23 bases remaining between them. This CDR3 comprises 19 residues. In germline, CDR1 is SGHTA, CDR2 FQGTGA. The sequence was obtained from an older woman with active or convalescent COVID-19. The genes are TRBV7-3 and TRBJ2-2, with D maybe TRBD1 (5 bases). Specimen: peripheral blood. CDR3 region: CASSLFGQGGPLGTGELFF. CDR3 DNA: TGTGCCAGCAGCTTATTCGGGCAGGGTGGGCCTTTGGGCACCGGGGAGCTGTTTTTT. The variable domain in full, completed from reference TRBV7-3 and TRBJ2-2, reads GAGVSQTPSNKVTEKGKYVELRCDPISGHTALYWYRQSLGQGPEFLIYFQGTGAADDSGLPNDRFFAVRPEGSVSTLKIQRTERGDSAVYLCASSLFGQGGPLGTGELFFGEGSRLTVL.